The clone carrying this TCR beta chain was picked up a small number of times. Antigen unknown. This sample was included in a study of beta chain features in type 1 diabetes. Whole-study results and caveats: The similarity of naive, central memory and Treg TCRB repertoires appeared greater among patients than among healthy donors.

Isolated RNA was reverse transcribed in full, so expressed TCRB transcripts were sequenced. Repertoires were generated with immunoSEQ multiplex PCR, while TCRdb's copy carries only in-frame clones and drops some. The table includes hundreds of thousands of clones, around 28% detected once. The V end was cut by 6 bases, the J end by 4 bases, with 12 bases between. CDR1 and CDR2 (germline): ENHRY, SYGVKD. The CDR3 has 13 residues. Heparinised blood was drawn once per donor, averaging around 120 mL. Sort purity for all populations was recorded as exceeding 98%. The gene calls are TRBV10-3 and TRBJ1-1, with a weak D call TRBD1 (6 bases). Sequencing was done on a sample of naive CD4+ T cells from blood. This TCR derives from a man aged 18 to 30 in good health. The CDR3 loop is CAISQIGGTEAFF. The CDR3 region has the DNA TGTGCCATCAGCCAGATAGGGGGCACTGAAGCTTTCTTT.